This T cell receptor beta chain emerged from a study of cytomegalovirus exposure and HLA in healthy donors. V lost 2 bases, J lost 8 bases, and 16 bases lay in between. Germline CDR1 is SGHTS and CDR2 is YDEGEE. The CDR3 runs 15 residues. Using immunoSEQ multiplex PCR, the repertoire was profiled, and TCRdb retains in-frame clones only, with some absent. Among roughly 250,000 clones listed, approximately 84% were seen once. About this clone itself: Its antigen is unidentified.

The study, taken as a whole, reports: Reported performance of the classifier showed diagnosis of cytomegalovirus status with high specificity and sensitivity. A later analysis found first-cohort TCR clusters tended to co-occur in the approximately 120 validation repertoires. Some public TCRs appeared in many individuals, while most sequences were rare.

The specimen sequenced was PBMCs. The receptor comes from a woman in her 30s in good health and CMV-seropositive. The rearrangement links TRBV5-8 to TRBJ1-4; D may be TRBD1 (5 bases). DNA for the CDR3: TGTGCCAGCAGCTTCCCTGGGGGGGAGGAAGAAAAACTGTTTTTT. It translates to CASSFPGGEEEKLFF.